This T cell receptor (beta chain) was profiled in a study of cytomegalovirus exposure and HLA in healthy donors (dated by TCRdb to the late 2010s). For the study in its entirety: In an earlier analysis of roughly 590 of the donors, approximately 300 Gb of sequence data and approximately 100 million unique TCR beta sequences from about 190 million T cells were reported. Donor age, sex, ethnicity and CMV serostatus were compiled together with the repertoire data. Besides the first cohort of more than 650 subjects, a separate validation cohort made up of over 95 different subjects was used. Rather than using new phenotypic data, the later analysis identified candidate immune exposures from TCR beta sequences and from how often those sequences occurred across donors. An early release covering roughly 580 HLA-typed donors comprised approximately 290 gigabases of sequencing data and roughly 86 million unique TCR sequences. The number of donors typed differed by locus, with about 629-630 for A, B, C, DRB1 and DQB1, more than 500 for DQA1, over 600 for DPA1, and some 450 for DPB1. A later genetic analysis took genome-wide SNP genotypes for about 55% of the roughly 700 donors and used that subset as a discovery cohort. Among the roughly 430 genotyped donors, about 85% belonged to the genetic ancestry cluster associated with self-reported Caucasian donors. HLA typing covered class I and class II loci at four-digit resolution. Four or five DR-DQ haplotypes were handled as single units for association and clustering because linkage in the cohort was strong. High-throughput TCR immunosequencing, statistical association of individual TCRs with disease status, and machine learning were combined to predict cytomegalovirus infection status. In an earlier analysis of 587 of the donors, high-throughput TCR beta sequencing was used to judge whether each TCR beta V gene segment behaved as functional or pseudogenic. On average, roughly 200,000 unique TCR beta nucleotide sequences were sequenced per donor among 350 to 400 genotyped donors of the cohort, with approximately 18% of those sequences being non-productive. Every discovery cohort repertoire had been produced on one sequencing platform. Using immunosequencing, the study profiled T cell repertoires from 550 to 750 subjects and related those repertoires to cytomegalovirus serostatus. In a later analysis, previously published TCR beta repertoires from some 640 donors were re-analyzed and high-resolution HLA genotyping was added so that TCR occurrence patterns could be studied. The study was designed to test whether signatures of past pathogen exposure could be identified by cataloging public T cell receptors. Beyond this particular receptor, the publication reports: In both the original and validation cohorts, the classifier was reported to diagnose cytomegalovirus status with high specificity and sensitivity. A further reported finding was that TCR beta sequences accurately predicted the HLA-A and HLA-B alleles for most subjects in the first cohort. In vitro tests confirmed that a few of the cytomegalovirus-associated TCR beta chains recognize cytomegalovirus antigens. A cluster of highly shared sequence variants was judged likely to be a technical artifact of the sequencing pipeline. The 87-base-pair reads could not distinguish some IMGT-functional V segments, including TRBV6-2 and TRBV6-3, so those segments were excluded. This cohort had only TCR beta chains sequenced, and the lack of alpha or paired-chain data limited which features could be detected. According to a later analysis, parvovirus B19, influenza, CMV and Epstein-Barr virus appeared linked to several top co-occurrence clusters. At a false discovery rate of 0.05, a later analysis linked fewer than 20,000 TCR beta sequences to specific HLA alleles. Broadly in line with IMGT annotations, most TCR beta V segments showed up in productive rearrangements about 87% or about 30% of the time in an earlier analysis of 450 to 750 of the donors. Sequencing depth was assumed to be roughly uniform across donors in the presence/absence analyses, though that assumption may not hold. In a later analysis, HLA-associated TCR beta chains showed more clonal expansion and lower generation probabilities than non-associated chains that were equally common. While some public TCRs were present in many individuals, most TCR sequences turned up only very rarely across donors. Because counts were too low, more than 15 rarely observed V segments, including chromosome 9 orphons, were excluded from the earlier analysis of roughly 580 of the donors. For the cohort, immune exposure information was limited to CMV serostatus. Linkage disequilibrium might explain the correlated functional status among segregating V segments, but an unknown experimental factor could not be excluded. The authors suggested that the approach could potentially be generalized to other disease states and immunological phenotypes. In a later analysis, the rate of TCR association differed among HLA loci, with DRB1 alleles having the most associated TCRs and HLA-C alleles having the fewest. Because some donors lacked HLA typing at each locus, the association tests relied only on the typed subset. Compared with the roughly 700-donor mean, donors in an Asian-associated ancestry cluster had fewer N-insertions in productive TCRs, according to a later genetic analysis. When HLA alleles, especially DR and DQ, strongly co-occurred, TCR associations were difficult to assign to individual alleles. In a later analysis, most CMV-associated TCR beta chains were found to appear HLA-restricted, with HLA associations seemingly driven largely by CMV exposure. In a later genetic analysis, a missense DCLRE1C variant was associated with V-gene and J-gene trimming of TCR beta chains, and the association was replicated in an independent cohort. In the study, 164 TCR beta chains were listed as associated with cytomegalovirus.

Remarks on this clone: Its antigen is unknown. There are no base qualities to consult, and no much larger clone falls within one base.

Reading the germline V gene gives CDR1 SGHTA and CDR2 FQGNSA. Including cysteine and phenylalanine, the CDR3 has 13 amino acids. The only DNA kept is the CDR3, 39 bases in frame from the first base. Unmatched junction bases come to 5, with V trimmed by 5 bases and J by 8 bases. Library generation was performed with the immunoSEQ multiplex PCR assay. The multiplex PCR relied on a mix of 60 forward primers for TCR Vbeta segments and 13 reverse primers for TCR Jbeta segments. Amplification of the CDR3 region of rearranged TCR beta genes was performed with a multiplex PCR assay on genomic DNA. On the Illumina HiSeq System, the amplified TCR beta libraries were sequenced as 87-base-pair reads. In the paper's pipeline: A later analysis counted approximately 76 million unique TCR beta chains across the roughly 700 repertoires, and approximately 11 million of these chains were shared by at least two donors. To remove PCR and sequencing errors, raw reads were error-corrected and collapsed into unique sequences using a nearest-neighbor algorithm that merged closely related sequences. To assign V, D and J gene segments, CDR3 sequences were aligned to IMGT reference sequences. Each retained sequence needed at least a six-nucleotide match to both a V gene segment and a J gene segment. A rearrangement counted as productive if the CDR3 had no stop codons and remained in frame with V and J, and every other rearrangement counted as non-productive. CDR3 was defined according to IMGT convention as the region running from the second conserved V-encoded cysteine to the conserved J-encoded phenylalanine. In an earlier analysis of 500 to 650 of the donors, sequences lacking an unambiguous match to a single V gene segment were excluded. An earlier analysis of around 600 of the donors classified V segments as functional when productive rearrangements were above 56.7% and as segregating when the standard deviation between donors was above 5%. To diagnose cytomegalovirus status from the catalog of TCR beta chain sequences, a statistical classification framework was built. In a later analysis, TCR nucleotide sequences were compared against IMGT/GENE-DB human TR gene sequences so that V and J genes could be assigned. Using the TCRdist pipeline, a later analysis assigned CDR3 sequences along with most-parsimonious VDJ recombination scenarios. In a later analysis, each TCR beta chain was defined by its CDR3 amino acid sequence together with its V-gene family, and reads lacking a unique V-gene family were excluded. A later analysis removed several hundred highly shared, low-generation-probability nucleotide sequences to deal with suspected cross-contamination and a sequencing artifact. In a later analysis, a clonal expansion index for each public chain was calculated from normalized within-repertoire ranks of inferred template counts. A later analysis computed generation probabilities with a VDJ recombination model fitted to out-of-frame rearrangements, and checked the results against IGoR. In a later analysis, hypergeometric tests were used to score TCR-TCR, TCR-HLA and TCR-CMV co-occurrence, with a repertoire-size bias correction applied to TCR pairs. False discovery rates were estimated in a later analysis by permuting HLA or CMV assignments 20 times. In a later analysis, co-occurring TCRs were grouped with DBSCAN, and TCRdist sequence similarity was added when clustering was performed within HLA-allele-positive subsets. Repertoires with fewer than 30,000 or more than 120,000 public chains were left out of co-occurrence clustering, as were about 5 repertoires with anomalous nucleotide sharing. The table was pulled from immuneACCESS by TCRdb, which kept in-frame rearrangements only. Such tables lose some clones; where checked, under half of the loss comes from unresolved V genes, and the rest has no known cause. V and J calls plus clone size are reproduced from that table; the DNA served to infer D and trimming. This sample lists more than 100,000 clones; approximately 84% were detected once. About 1.6% of the sample rests with the top ten.

In total, approximately 700 healthy bone marrow donors made up the cohort. All cohort members were sampled while nominally healthy, although unrecorded immune exposures were likely present. The donor tested CMV seronegative, placing the donor among the 352 seronegative members of the cohort. Each donor provided a peripheral blood sample, and peripheral blood mononuclear cells were used for TCR beta sequencing. Genomic DNA was extracted from the blood cell samples with the Qiagen DNeasy Blood Extraction Kit. The origin of this receptor is a woman aged 18-29 years in good health and CMV-seronegative. The sequence is built from TRBV7-2 and TRBJ2-1, with 8 bases aligning to TRBD1. Sequencing was done on a sample of PBMCs. The CDR3 is CASSPRTGHEQFF. The DNA is TGTGCCAGCAGCCCCCGGACAGGGCATGAGCAGTTCTTC.